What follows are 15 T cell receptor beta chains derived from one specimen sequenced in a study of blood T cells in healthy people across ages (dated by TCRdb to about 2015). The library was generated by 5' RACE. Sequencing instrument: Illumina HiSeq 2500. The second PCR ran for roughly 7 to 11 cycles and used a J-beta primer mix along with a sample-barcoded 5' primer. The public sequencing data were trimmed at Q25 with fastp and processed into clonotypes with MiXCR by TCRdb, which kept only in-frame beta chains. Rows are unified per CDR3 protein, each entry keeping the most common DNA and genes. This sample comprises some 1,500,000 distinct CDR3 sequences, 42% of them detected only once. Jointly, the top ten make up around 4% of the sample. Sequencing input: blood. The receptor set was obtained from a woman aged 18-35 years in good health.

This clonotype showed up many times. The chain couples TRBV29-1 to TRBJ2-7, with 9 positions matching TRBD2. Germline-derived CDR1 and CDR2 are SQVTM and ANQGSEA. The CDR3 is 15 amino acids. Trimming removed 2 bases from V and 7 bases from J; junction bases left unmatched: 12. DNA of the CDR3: TGCAGCGTTGAACTCCGGGGACTAGCTGGAGATGAGCAGTACTTC. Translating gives CSVELRGLAGDEQYF.

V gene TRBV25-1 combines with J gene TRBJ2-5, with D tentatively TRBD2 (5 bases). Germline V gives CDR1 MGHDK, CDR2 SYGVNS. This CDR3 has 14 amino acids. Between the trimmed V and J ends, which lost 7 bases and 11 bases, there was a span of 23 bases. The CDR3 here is CASKLAGSYDEQYF. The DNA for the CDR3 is TGTGCCAGCAAGCTAGCCGGCTCCTACGATGAGCAGTACTTC.

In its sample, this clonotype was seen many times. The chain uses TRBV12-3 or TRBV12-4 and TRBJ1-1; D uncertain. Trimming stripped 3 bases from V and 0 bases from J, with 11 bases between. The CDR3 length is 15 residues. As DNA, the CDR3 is TGTGCCAGCAGTTTCCGAGGCTTAATGAACACTGAAGCTTTCTTT. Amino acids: CASSFRGLMNTEAFF.

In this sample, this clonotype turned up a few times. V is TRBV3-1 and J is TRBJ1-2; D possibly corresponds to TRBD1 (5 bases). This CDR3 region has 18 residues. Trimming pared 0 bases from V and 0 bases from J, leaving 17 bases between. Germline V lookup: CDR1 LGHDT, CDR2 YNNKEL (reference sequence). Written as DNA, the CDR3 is TGTGCCAGCAGCCAAGATTACACGGTGGGGCCCCCTAACTATGGCTACACCTTC. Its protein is CASSQDYTVGPPNYGYTF. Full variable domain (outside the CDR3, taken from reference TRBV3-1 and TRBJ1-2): DTAVSQTPKYLVTQMGNDKSIKCEQNLGHDTMYWYKQDSKKFLKIMFSYNNKELIINETVPNRFSPKSPDKAHLNLHINSLELGDSAVYFCASSQDYTVGPPNYGYTFGSGTRLTVV.

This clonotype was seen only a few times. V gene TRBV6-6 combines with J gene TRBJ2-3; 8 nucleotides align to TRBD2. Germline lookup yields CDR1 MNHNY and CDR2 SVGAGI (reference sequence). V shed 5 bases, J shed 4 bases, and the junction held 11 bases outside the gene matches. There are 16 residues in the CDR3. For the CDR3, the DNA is TGTGCCAGCAGTACGCCCAGGACTAGCCCCGCAGATACGCAGTATTTT. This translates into CASSTPRTSPADTQYF.

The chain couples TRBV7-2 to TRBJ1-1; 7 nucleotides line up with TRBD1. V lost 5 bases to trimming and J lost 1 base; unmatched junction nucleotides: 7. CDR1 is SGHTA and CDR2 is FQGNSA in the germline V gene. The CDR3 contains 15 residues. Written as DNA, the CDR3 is TGTGCCAGCAGCAGGGCTAGGGGGCGGAACACTGAAGCTTTCTTT. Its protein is CASSRARGRNTEAFF.

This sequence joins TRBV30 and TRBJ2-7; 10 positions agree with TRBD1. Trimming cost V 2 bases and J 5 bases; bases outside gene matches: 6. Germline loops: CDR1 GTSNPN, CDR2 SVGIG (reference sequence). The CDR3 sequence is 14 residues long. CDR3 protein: CAWSRTGGGNEQYF. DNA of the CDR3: TGTGCCTGGAGTAGGACAGGGGGAGGGAACGAGCAGTACTTC.

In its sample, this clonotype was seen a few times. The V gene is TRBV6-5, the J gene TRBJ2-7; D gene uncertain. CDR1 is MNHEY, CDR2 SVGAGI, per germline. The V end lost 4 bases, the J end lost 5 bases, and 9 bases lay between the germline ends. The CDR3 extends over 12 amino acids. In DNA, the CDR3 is TGTGCCAGCAGTTCGGGCTGGGACGAGCAGTACTTC. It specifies CASSSGWDEQYF.

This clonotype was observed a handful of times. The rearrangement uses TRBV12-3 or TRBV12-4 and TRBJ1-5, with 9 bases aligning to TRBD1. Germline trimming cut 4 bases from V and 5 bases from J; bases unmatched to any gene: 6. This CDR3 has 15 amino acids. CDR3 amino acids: CASSYPGQGDQPQHF. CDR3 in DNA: TGTGCCAGCAGTTACCCGGGACAGGGTGATCAGCCCCAGCATTTT.

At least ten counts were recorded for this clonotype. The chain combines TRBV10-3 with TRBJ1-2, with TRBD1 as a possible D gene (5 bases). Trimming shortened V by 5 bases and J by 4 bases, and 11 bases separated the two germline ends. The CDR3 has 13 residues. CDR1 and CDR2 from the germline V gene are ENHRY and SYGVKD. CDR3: CAISTGQGYGYTF. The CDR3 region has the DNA TGTGCCATCAGTACCGGCCAGGGCTATGGCTACACCTTC.

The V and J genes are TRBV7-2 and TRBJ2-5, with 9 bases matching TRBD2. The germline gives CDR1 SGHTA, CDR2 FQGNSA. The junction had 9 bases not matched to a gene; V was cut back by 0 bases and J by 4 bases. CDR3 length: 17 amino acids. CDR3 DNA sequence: TGTGCCAGCAGCTTAGCGCAATGTGCGGGGGGGCGAGAGACCCAGTACTTC. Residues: CASSLAQCAGGRETQYF.

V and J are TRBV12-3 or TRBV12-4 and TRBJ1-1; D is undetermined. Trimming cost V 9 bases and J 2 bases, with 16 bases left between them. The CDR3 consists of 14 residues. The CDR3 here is CASKASQVNTEAFF. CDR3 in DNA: TGTGCCAGTAAAGCTAGCCAGGTAAACACTGAAGCTTTCTTT.

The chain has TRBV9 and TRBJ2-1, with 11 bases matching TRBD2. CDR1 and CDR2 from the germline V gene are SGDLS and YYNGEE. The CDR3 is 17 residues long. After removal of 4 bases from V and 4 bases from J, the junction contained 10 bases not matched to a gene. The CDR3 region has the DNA TGTGCCAGCAGCCTCTCCCCGCGGACTAGCGGGTACAATGAGCAGTTCTTC. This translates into CASSLSPRTSGYNEQFF.

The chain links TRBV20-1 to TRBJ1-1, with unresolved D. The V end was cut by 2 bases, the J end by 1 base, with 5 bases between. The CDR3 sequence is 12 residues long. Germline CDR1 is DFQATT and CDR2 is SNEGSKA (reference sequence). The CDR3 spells CSARWENTEAFF. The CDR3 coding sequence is TGCAGTGCTAGATGGGAGAACACTGAAGCTTTCTTT.

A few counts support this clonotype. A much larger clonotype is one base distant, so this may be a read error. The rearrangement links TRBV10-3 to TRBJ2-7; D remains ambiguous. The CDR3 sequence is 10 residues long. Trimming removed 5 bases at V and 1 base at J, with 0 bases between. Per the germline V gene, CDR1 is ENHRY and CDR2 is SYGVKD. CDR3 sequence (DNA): TGTGCCATCAGTTCCTACGAGCAGTACTTC. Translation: CAISSYEQYF.